These 13 T cell receptor beta chains share one sample of origin, sequenced in a study of blood T cell repertoires in COVID-19. Here immunoSEQ multiplex PCR was the method, and the copy in TCRdb shows in-frame clones only, minus some. The table has some 100,000 clones, roughly nine tenths seen once. The sample was peripheral blood. These receptor sequences come from a man over 45 with active COVID-19.

The chain links TRBV29-1 to TRBJ2-1, with 8 bases that match TRBD1. J gave up 7 bases and V 6 bases, and 11 bases lay outside the gene matches. CDR1 is SQVTM, CDR2 ANQGSEA, per germline. The length of the CDR3 is 14 residues. Here the CDR3 reads CSVSILGQGNEQFF. The CDR3 coding sequence is TGCAGCGTCTCGATTTTAGGACAGGGAAATGAGCAGTTCTTC.

The rearrangement uses TRBV19 and TRBJ2-1; D is perhaps TRBD1 (5 bases). This CDR3 has 19 residues. Deletions cut 3 bases from V and 8 bases from J, with 29 bases between. Germline lookup yields CDR1 LNHDA and CDR2 SQIVND (reference sequence). Here the CDR3 reads CASSMIPSTVSLSGDEQFF. The CDR3 DNA reads as TGTGCCAGTAGTATGATCCCCTCGACAGTCTCGCTTTCGGGCGATGAGCAGTTCTTC.

V usage is TRBV19 and J usage is TRBJ1-5; TRBD1 matches 8 bases. CDR3 length: 14 residues. Germline CDR1 is LNHDA and CDR2 is SQIVND (reference sequence). V shed 4 bases, J shed 6 bases, and the junction held 5 bases outside the gene matches. This CDR3 reads CASSRQGWGQPQHF. The DNA of the CDR3 is TGTGCCAGTAGTAGACAGGGGTGGGGTCAGCCCCAGCATTTT.

This clone was seen a handful of times. V is TRBV7-3 and J is TRBJ2-1; possibly TRBD2 for D (5 bases). Germline loops: CDR1 SGHTA, CDR2 FQGTGA. Trimming removed 3 bases from V and 7 bases from J, with 13 bases in between. The CDR3 loop spans 14 amino acids. The CDR3 loop is CASSLGSPGNEQFF. The CDR3 region has the DNA TGTGCCAGCAGCTTGGGATCCCCGGGAAATGAGCAGTTCTTC.

The chain couples TRBV6-5 to TRBJ1-1; the D gene is possibly TRBD1 (6 bases). V was clipped by 6 bases and J by 4 bases, with 18 bases between them. CDR1 and CDR2 (germline): MNHEY, SVGAGI. The CDR3 has 15 residues. This CDR3 reads CASRDSPGRSTEAFF. In DNA form, the CDR3 reads TGTGCCAGCAGGGACAGCCCCGGACGGAGCACTGAAGCTTTCTTT.

This clone showed up many times. CDR3 sequence: CASESGGRNEKLFF. The CDR3 nucleotides are TGTGCCAGCGAGTCAGGGGGCAGGAATGAAAAACTGTTTTTT. The chain carries TRBV2 and TRBJ1-4; 8 bases are shared with TRBD1. The CDR3 length is 14 residues. Germline V gene data show CDR1 as SNHLY and CDR2 as FYNNEI. The V gene end was trimmed by 8 bases and the J gene end by 5 bases; junction bases not matched to a gene: 7. The whole variable domain, remainder taken from reference TRBV2 and TRBJ1-4, is EPEVTQTPSHQVTQMGQEVILRCVPISNHLYFYWYRQILGQKVEFLVSFYNNEISEKSEIFDDQFSVERPDGSNFTLKIRSTKLEDSAMYFCASESGGRNEKLFFGSGTQLSVL.

This clone has a single count. The chain couples TRBV10-3 to TRBJ2-7, with 9 bases lining up with TRBD2. Germline trimming cut 4 bases from V and 2 bases from J; bases unmatched to any gene: 6. The length of the CDR3 is 15 residues. Looked up from germline, CDR1 is ENHRY and CDR2 is SYGVKD. CDR3 nucleotide sequence: TGTGCCATCAGTGTCGTAGCGGGGGTGGCCTACGAGCAGTACTTC. It specifies CAISVVAGVAYEQYF.

The chain combines TRBV5-1 with TRBJ2-3, with a weak D call TRBD1 (5 bases). The CDR3 has 16 residues. Germline V gives CDR1 SGHRS, CDR2 YFSETQ. Trimming removed 2 bases at V and 0 bases at J, with 13 bases between. CDR3: CASSLAGALSTDTQYF. CDR3 bases: TGCGCCAGCAGCTTAGCTGGGGCGCTAAGCACAGATACGCAGTATTTT.

This clone has just one count. The chain's CDR3 is CASALRTGGNEQFF. CDR3 nucleotides: TGTGCCAGTGCCCTCCGGACGGGGGGGAATGAGCAGTTCTTC. The V and J genes are TRBV19 and TRBJ2-1; 8 bases match TRBD2. This CDR3 has 14 residues. Germline V CDR1 and CDR2: LNHDA, SQIVND (reference sequence). The junction had 10 bases not matched to a gene; V was cut back by 8 bases and J by 7 bases.

The chain recombines TRBV28 with TRBJ1-2; 9 bases are shared with TRBD1. The CDR3 sequence is 13 residues long. From germline, CDR1 is MDHEN and CDR2 SYDVKM. Losses at the gene ends were 5 bases for V and 3 bases for J; bases not matched to a gene: 1. The CDR3 loop is CASSTGGDYGYTF. The DNA of the CDR3 is TGTGCCAGCAGTACAGGGGGCGACTATGGCTACACCTTC.

The chain is built from TRBV29-1 and TRBJ1-2; possible D gene TRBD1, 6 bases. CDR1 is SQVTM and CDR2 is ANQGSEA in the germline V gene. The CDR3 length is 12 residues. Trimming removed 7 bases at V and 8 bases at J, with 17 bases between. Here the CDR3 reads CSAPDSLLGYTF. In nucleotides, the CDR3 is TGCAGCGCCCCGGACAGCTTACTGGGCTACACCTTC. The complete variable domain, with remaining parts taken from reference TRBV29-1 and TRBJ1-2, reads SAVISQKPSRDICQRGTSLTIQCQVDSQVTMMFWYRQQPGQSLTLIATANQGSEATYESGFVIDKFPISRPNLTFSTLTVSNMSPEDSSIYLCSAPDSLLGYTFGSGTRLTVV.

The CDR3 here is CASMAHTEAFF. In DNA, the CDR3 is TGTGCCAGCATGGCCCACACTGAAGCTTTCTTT. This rearrangement joins TRBV5-8 to TRBJ1-1; D ambiguous. V was trimmed by 6 bases and J by 3 bases, leaving 6 bases between them. The germline gives CDR1 SGHTS, CDR2 YDEGEE. CDR3 length: 11 amino acids.

The chain links TRBV7-9 to TRBJ2-1; 13 bases agree with TRBD2. J lost 6 bases, V lost 3 bases, and 2 bases had no gene match. Germline V gene lookup returns CDR1 SEHNR and CDR2 FQNEAQ (reference sequence). The CDR3 has 15 amino acids. CDR3 nucleotide sequence: TGTGCCAGCAGCTTCGGACTAGCGGGGGTCAATGAGCAGTTCTTC. Translated: CASSFGLAGVNEQFF. The full variable domain, rest sourced from reference TRBV7-9 and TRBJ2-1, is DTGVSQNPRHKITKRGQNVTFRCDPISEHNRLYWYRQTLGQGPEFLTYFQNEAQLEKSRLLSDRFSAERPKGSFSTLEIQRTEQGDSAMYLCASSFGLAGVNEQFFGPGTRLTVL.